This TCR beta chain was identified during a study of OX40 agonist ivuxolimab in advanced cancers. Study-level background: Allowance was made for prior anti-PD-1, anti-PD-L1 or anti-CTLA-4 therapy, and roughly 39% had some.

Profiled with immunoSEQ multiplex PCR; TCRdb holds only in-frame clones, not every one. The sample records tens of thousands of clones, around 80% being singletons. The sampling schedule covered blood at baseline, cycle 4 day 1, and cycle 7 day 1. This receptor was taken from an adult with an advanced solid tumor such as melanoma, head and neck, liver or kidney cancer. The sequences come from CD4+ or CD8+ T cells sorted from blood, collected in a trial of the OX40 agonist ivuxolimab.

The CDR3: CASSTNYGYTF. The CDR3, as DNA: TGTGCCAGCAGTACCAACTATGGCTACACCTTC. J is TRBJ1-2 and V is TRBV6-6; unclear D gene. From germline, CDR1 is MNHNY and CDR2 SVGAGI (reference sequence). The germline V and J ends were trimmed by 5 bases and 2 bases, with 3 bases remaining between them. The CDR3 spans 11 residues.